The 16 T cell receptor beta chains in this list originate from one sample, sequenced in a study of CD8 T cells in ankylosing spondylitis. General study points: A motif in TCR beta, a set of roughly eight highly homologous variants, appeared characteristic of ankylosing spondylitis blood.

TCRdb fed the 5' RACE reads into MiXCR, producing one record per CDR3 protein. The repertoire holds some 700,000 distinct CDR3 sequences, with roughly 20% as singletons. Their target antigens are unknown. The sample taken for sequencing was blood, either unsorted or a sorted T cell fraction (not recorded which). The receptors stem from a male donor with ankylosing spondylitis.

The chain couples TRBV25-1 to TRBJ1-2; D is unresolved. With 4 bases removed from V and 8 bases from J, the gap between germline ends came to 8 bases. Per the germline V gene, CDR1 is MGHDK and CDR2 is SYGVNS. There are 11 residues in the CDR3. The CDR3 sequence: CASSAPGGYTF. DNA of the CDR3: TGTGCCAGCAGTGCTCCTGGCGGCTACACCTTC.

A few counts support this clonotype. The chain has TRBV5-6 and TRBJ1-4, with D maybe TRBD1 (5 bases). The CDR3 has 13 residues. V gave up 5 bases and J gave up 8 bases, with 13 bases separating them. The germline gives CDR1 SGHDT, CDR2 YYEEEE. The CDR3: CASSSDKQEKLFF. The CDR3 nucleotides read TGTGCCAGCAGTTCGGACAAACAAGAAAAACTGTTTTTT. Filled out from reference TRBV5-6 and TRBJ1-4, the complete variable domain reads DAGVTQSPTHLIKTRGQQVTLRCSPKSGHDTVSWYQQALGQGPQFIFQYYEEEERQRGNFPDRFSGHQFPNYSSELNVNALLLGDSALYLCASSSDKQEKLFFGSGTQLSVL.

This clonotype was seen a handful of times. The chain uses TRBV20-1 and TRBJ2-3; a weak D match, TRBD1 (6 bases). Germline V lookup: CDR1 DFQATT, CDR2 SNEGSKA (reference sequence). The V end was cut by 2 bases, the J end by 1 base, with 10 bases between. The CDR3 has 14 amino acids. CDR3 nucleotide sequence: TGCAGTGCTAGATACAGGGTTCGCACAGATACGCAGTATTTT. Its protein is CSARYRVRTDTQYF.

V usage is TRBV6-1 and J usage is TRBJ1-4, with D possibly matching TRBD1 (6 bases). Trimming removed 7 bases from V and 4 bases from J, with 13 bases in between. The CDR3 spans 14 residues. Germline V gene lookup returns CDR1 MNHNS and CDR2 SASEGT. The CDR3 spells CASTEQGLNEKLFF. The CDR3 nucleotides read TGTGCCAGCACCGAGCAGGGGCTTAATGAAAAACTGTTTTTT.

J is TRBJ2-1 and V is TRBV6-1; D ambiguous. Trimming cost V 7 bases and J 6 bases, with 19 bases left between them. The CDR3 is made up of 15 amino acids. Germline-derived CDR1 and CDR2 are MNHNS and SASEGT. CDR3 sequence reads: CASTVDVVRVNEQFF. The CDR3 bases are TGTGCCAGCACCGTGGATGTAGTAAGGGTCAATGAGCAGTTCTTC.

The chain is built from TRBV5-1 and TRBJ2-2, with D possibly being TRBD2 (5 bases). Germline loops: CDR1 SGHRS, CDR2 YFSETQ. The germline V and J ends were trimmed by 3 bases and 6 bases, with 12 bases remaining between them. This CDR3 is 14 amino acids long. CDR3 sequence: CASSSVAGAGELFF. For the CDR3, the DNA is TGCGCCAGCAGCTCGGTTGCGGGCGCCGGGGAGCTGTTTTTT.

This chain joins TRBV28 and TRBJ2-7; possible D gene TRBD2, 5 bases. The length of the CDR3 is 13 residues. Germline CDR1 is MDHEN and CDR2 is SYDVKM. V was clipped by 8 bases and J by 1 base, with 12 bases between them. The CDR3 nucleotides read TGTGCCAGCCTCGATATAGCGTCCTACGAGCAGTACTTC. Translating gives CASLDIASYEQYF. Filled out from reference TRBV28 and TRBJ2-7, the complete variable domain reads DVKVTQSSRYLVKRTGEKVFLECVQDMDHENMFWYRQDPGLGLRLIYFSYDVKMKEKGDIPEGYSVSREKKERFSLILESASTNQTSMYLCASLDIASYEQYFGPGTRLTVT.

This clonotype was detected only a few times. The V gene is TRBV13, the J gene TRBJ2-7; D call uncertain. The CDR3 covers 11 residues. Trimming pared 5 bases from V and 6 bases from J, leaving 8 bases between. In germline, CDR1 is PRHDT, CDR2 FYEKMQ (reference sequence). CDR3 nucleotides: TGTGCCAGCAGCAACAGTCTCGAGCAGTACTTC. Its protein is CASSNSLEQYF.

There are a few counts of this clonotype. J is TRBJ1-6 and V is TRBV19; D is unclear. This CDR3 is built from 14 residues. The ends were cut back, 5 bases at V and 5 bases at J, with 10 bases in the middle. Germline loops: CDR1 LNHDA, CDR2 SQIVND (reference sequence). In DNA, the CDR3 is TGTGCCAGTAGTTCCAGACGGGATAATTCACCCCTCCACTTT. Translated: CASSSRRDNSPLHF.

This clonotype has only a few counts. This rearrangement joins TRBV20-1 to TRBJ1-3; no firm D call. Trimming removed 5 bases from V and 1 base from J, with 12 bases in between. Germline CDR1 DFQATT, CDR2 SNEGSKA (reference sequence). The CDR3 spans 14 residues. CDR3 DNA: TGCAGTGCTCCACTCATGACATCTGGAAACACCATATATTTT. It translates to CSAPLMTSGNTIYF.

There are a few counts of this clonotype. The V call is TRBV20-1, the J call TRBJ2-7; tentatively, D is TRBD2 (6 bases). The CDR3 spans 14 residues. V gave up 6 bases and J gave up 2 bases, with 17 bases separating them. Germline V gene sequence: CDR1 DFQATT, CDR2 SNEGSKA (reference sequence). This chain's CDR3 is CSAPGRDSAYEQYF. The CDR3 nucleotides read TGCAGTGCCCCTGGTCGGGACTCAGCCTACGAGCAGTACTTC.

This sequence joins TRBV4-1 and TRBJ1-1; no reliable D call. Germline CDR1 MGHRA, CDR2 YSYEKL. Trimming pared 0 bases from V and 3 bases from J, leaving 17 bases between. This CDR3 spans 17 amino acids. The CDR3 loop is CASSQDLLPMLDTEAFF. The DNA of the CDR3 is TGCGCCAGCAGCCAAGACCTCCTACCGATGTTGGACACTGAAGCTTTCTTT.

This chain connects TRBV6-1 to TRBJ1-3; D possibly corresponds to TRBD1 (6 bases). CDR3 length: 15 amino acids. V shed 3 bases and J shed 4 bases, with 13 bases lying between them. Looked up from germline, CDR1 is MNHNS and CDR2 is SASEGT. CDR3 DNA sequence: TGTGCCAGCAGTGATAGACGAGGGGGAGGAAACACCATATATTTT. Translated: CASSDRRGGGNTIYF.

The gene calls are TRBV20-1 and TRBJ1-2, with D possibly TRBD1 on 5 matching bases. Trimming pared 1 base from V and 8 bases from J, leaving 11 bases between. The CDR3 runs 12 residues. The germline gives CDR1 DFQATT, CDR2 SNEGSKA (reference sequence). The CDR3 sequence is CSARVGGVGYTF. DNA of the CDR3: TGCAGTGCTAGAGTCGGAGGGGTCGGCTACACCTTC.

This clonotype came up many times. The CDR3 sequence: CASSFSYNEQFF. In nucleotides, the CDR3 is TGTGCCAGCAGTTTCTCATACAATGAGCAGTTCTTC. This rearrangement joins TRBV7-2 to TRBJ2-1; no clear D gene. CDR1 is SGHTA, CDR2 FQGNSA, per germline. V shed 6 bases and J shed 4 bases, with 7 bases lying between them. CDR3 length: 12 residues.

V and J are TRBV7-2 and TRBJ2-7; perhaps TRBD1 as D (6 bases). V gave up 5 bases and J gave up 4 bases, with 12 bases separating them. CDR3 length: 13 amino acids. CDR1 is SGHTA, CDR2 FQGNSA, per germline. The CDR3, as DNA: TGTGCCAGCAGCACACAGGGAAAGTACGAGCAGTACTTC. Protein product: CASSTQGKYEQYF.